The clone carrying this T cell receptor beta chain has more than one count but fewer than ten. The target antigen is unknown. These data are taken from a study of blood T cells in healthy people across ages. Notes on the study in general: PBMCs went unsorted, and a conclusive naive versus antigen-experienced comparison was therefore prevented.

A sample-barcoded 5' primer and a J-beta primer mix were used in a second PCR of roughly 6 to 11 cycles. MiXCR, applied by TCRdb to the 5' RACE reads, yields one record per CDR3 protein. The table records hundreds of thousands of distinct CDR3 sequences, approximately 25% of them present only once. The V gene end was trimmed by 0 bases and the J gene end by 13 bases; junction bases not matched to a gene: 6. CDR1 is MNHEY, CDR2 SMNVEV, per germline (reference sequence). This CDR3 contains 12 residues. The sample also formed part of further work on T cells of mothers and their children. That report notes: The authors identified no persistent microchimeric T cell clones.

This TCR derives from a boy between 10 and 17 years old in good health. The sample consisted of blood. This chain joins TRBV27 and TRBJ2-7; TRBD1 matches 7 bases. Written as DNA, the CDR3 is TGTGCCAGCAGTTTATCACCGGGACAGACTTACTTC. As protein: CASSLSPGQTYF.